The 24 T cell receptor beta chains given below trace back to one sample, sequenced in a study of T cell repertoires in cytomegalovirus infection (dated by TCRdb to 2018 to 2020). Their cognate antigens are unknown. The data were produced on an Illumina HiSeq 1500. TCRdb reanalyzed the raw reads on its own, using fastp at Q25 for trimming and MiXCR for clone calling, and kept in-frame beta chains. Merged by CDR3 protein, the rows form single entries marked with the most common genes and DNA. This sample gives some 940,000 distinct CDR3 sequences in total; 31% of them show up just once. The ten largest clones add up to 13% of the sample. Per the publication, the treatment or condition label means: in vitro stimulation with specific CMV peptide epitopes to enrich CMV-specific T cells. Sequenced material: cultured CD8+ T cells from PBMCs, taken from culture after CMV antigen stimulation. The source is a human donor in good health (CMV status not recorded). Some clones in this sample may be carry-over from other donors' samples.

V gene TRBV23-1 combines with J gene TRBJ2-5; D is possibly TRBD1 or TRBD2 (5 bases each). TRBV23-1 counts as an open reading frame of uncertain function. The CDR3 is 15 amino acids. Trimming stripped 2 bases from V and 4 bases from J, with 14 bases between. Written as DNA, the CDR3 is TGCGCCAGCAGTCAAGGTCTTGAGGGGCCAGAGACCCAGTACTTC. It specifies CASSQGLEGPETQYF.

The gene calls are TRBV6-1 and TRBJ1-5, with a weak D call TRBD1 (6 bases). CDR1 and CDR2 from the germline V gene are MNHNS and SASEGT. The CDR3 covers 15 residues. Between the trimmed V and J ends, which lost 3 bases and 3 bases, there was a span of 12 bases. CDR3 in amino acids: CASSDYWDTNQPQHF. CDR3 in DNA: TGTGCCAGCAGTGATTATTGGGACACCAATCAGCCCCAGCATTTT.

V gene TRBV5-1 combines with J gene TRBJ2-7, with D possibly matching TRBD1 (6 bases). Between the trimmed V and J ends, which lost 2 bases and 5 bases, there was a span of 14 bases. CDR1 and CDR2 from the germline V gene are SGHRS and YFSETQ. The length of the CDR3 is 14 residues. CDR3 sequence (DNA): TGCGCCAGCAGCTTATGGACAGTCTTGGACGAGCAGTACTTC. Protein product: CASSLWTVLDEQYF.

This clonotype appeared a few times. This chain joins TRBV14 and TRBJ1-4; D is uncertain. V lost 5 bases and J lost 4, with 26 bases in between. Germline loops: CDR1 SGHDN, CDR2 FVKESK. The CDR3 contains 19 residues. The CDR3 DNA follows: TGTGCCAGCAGCTACACTGAGCAACCAAAGACCCATCGTAATGAAAAACTGTTTTTT. Amino acid sequence: CASSYTEQPKTHRNEKLFF.

The CDR3 DNA sequence: TGTGCCACCACAGGGGACGGAAATCAGCCCCAGCATTTT. Its translation: CATTGDGNQPQHF. V is TRBV10-3 and J is TRBJ1-5, with TRBD1 matching over 7 bases. With 10 bases clipped from V and 4 bases from J, the junction kept 7 bases outside the gene matches. This CDR3 is built from 13 residues. From germline, CDR1 is ENHRY and CDR2 SYGVKD.

This clonotype was counted ten times or more. The chain has TRBV7-2 and TRBJ2-1; D is possibly TRBD2 (6 bases). The germline CDR1 and CDR2 sequences are SGHTA and FQGNSA. The CDR3 runs to 13 residues. With 1 base removed from V and 12 bases from J, the gap between germline ends came to 13 bases. CDR3 loop: CASSLGLARGQFF. CDR3 in DNA: TGTGCCAGCAGCTTAGGGCTAGCGAGGGGGCAGTTCTTC.

The chain recombines TRBV19 with TRBJ1-5; tentative D call: TRBD1 (5 bases). Germline V gene sequence: CDR1 LNHDA, CDR2 SQIVND (reference sequence). The V gene lost 3 bases and the J gene lost 2 bases, with 17 bases spanning the gap. This CDR3 spans 17 amino acids. CDR3 in amino acids: CASSIRGRGVRNQPQHF. CDR3 sequence (DNA): TGTGCCAGTAGTATTAGGGGTCGAGGGGTCCGCAATCAGCCCCAGCATTTT.

The chain links TRBV6-2 or TRBV6-3 to TRBJ1-1, with TRBD1 matching 9 bases. The V and J ends lost 6 bases and 0 bases, in that order; junction bases with no gene match: 5. In germline, CDR1 is MNHEY, CDR2 SVGEGT. CDR3 size: 15 residues. The CDR3 DNA reads TGTGCCAGCAGAATGAACAGGGGGCTGAACACTGAAGCTTTCTTT. Encoded protein: CASRMNRGLNTEAFF.

This clonotype was counted only a few times. The chain joins TRBV19 to TRBJ2-1; TRBD1 aligns across 9 bases. The CDR3 is 15 amino acids. Germline CDR1 reads LNHDA; CDR2 reads SQIVND (reference sequence). V shed 1 base and J 7 bases; nucleotides not matched to a gene: 5. The CDR3 spells CASSIVRDRDNEQFF. The CDR3, as DNA: TGTGCCAGTAGTATAGTCCGGGACAGGGATAATGAGCAGTTCTTC.

This clonotype was counted only a few times. The V call is TRBV5-6, the J call TRBJ1-2; TRBD1 might be the D (5 bases). CDR1 SGHDT and CDR2 YYEEEE come from the germline V gene. Between the trimmed V and J ends, which lost 4 bases and 9 bases, there was a span of 16 bases. The CDR3 runs to 13 residues. CDR3 DNA: TGTGCCAGCAGCGGAGGGGACCGGGCTAGCTACACCTTC. Its protein is CASSGGDRASYTF. Based on the CDR3 plus reference TRBV5-6 and TRBJ1-2, the full variable domain is DAGVTQSPTHLIKTRGQQVTLRCSPKSGHDTVSWYQQALGQGPQFIFQYYEEEERQRGNFPDRFSGHQFPNYSSELNVNALLLGDSALYLCASSGGDRASYTFGSGTRLTVV.

The chain couples TRBV10-3 to TRBJ2-7, with D uncertain. The CDR3 runs to 14 residues. Germline V gene sequence: CDR1 ENHRY, CDR2 SYGVKD. Trimming pared 0 bases from V and 3 bases from J, leaving 9 bases between. The CDR3 coding sequence is TGTGCCATCAGTGAGTCCCAACAGTACTACGAGCAGTACTTC. Its translation: CAISESQQYYEQYF.

V gene TRBV20-1 combines with J gene TRBJ2-3; TRBD1 agrees at 7 bases. The V segment lost 4 bases and the J segment 1 base; nucleotides outside the gene matches: 5. Germline V gene lookup returns CDR1 DFQATT and CDR2 SNEGSKA (reference sequence). This CDR3 has 14 residues. CDR3 sequence (DNA): TGCAGTGCTAACGACAGGGTCCGCACAGATACGCAGTATTTT. Translation gives CSANDRVRTDTQYF.

This clonotype was counted only a few times. V usage is TRBV7-6 and J usage is TRBJ2-2; D perhaps matches TRBD1 (5 bases). V lost 11 bases, J lost 4 bases, and 11 bases lay in between. Germline assignment: CDR1 SGHVS and CDR2 FNYEAQ. The CDR3 has 12 residues. CDR3: CASDRGTGELFF. Written as DNA, the CDR3 is TGTGCCTCAGATAGGGGCACCGGGGAGCTGTTTTTT.

This clonotype was seen many times. This sequence joins TRBV7-8 and TRBJ2-7; a weak D match, TRBD2 (7 bases). V was pared by 5 bases and J by 5 bases, with 13 bases between. The CDR3 runs to 13 residues. CDR1 SGHVS and CDR2 FQNEAQ come from the germline V gene. In DNA form, the CDR3 reads TGTGCCAGCAGCCCCGCGGGGGCCCACGAGCAGTACGTC. It is translated as CASSPAGAHEQYV.

At least ten counts were recorded for this clonotype. V gene TRBV7-2 combines with J gene TRBJ2-1; D is uncertain. V shed 1 base and J shed 4 bases, with 23 bases lying between them. Germline lookup yields CDR1 SGHTA and CDR2 FQGNSA. The CDR3 covers 19 residues. The CDR3 reads CASSLEWFNSTSLYNEQFF. As DNA, the CDR3 is TGTGCCAGCAGCTTAGAATGGTTCAACTCTACATCCCTTTACAATGAGCAGTTCTTC.

This clonotype was found many times. The J gene is TRBJ2-1, the V gene TRBV7-6, with TRBD1 identical over 8 bases. V gave up 1 base and J gave up 0 bases; unmatched junction bases: 14. Germline-derived CDR1 and CDR2 are SGHVS and FNYEAQ. The CDR3 runs to 20 residues. The DNA for the CDR3 is TGTGCCAGCAGCTTAGAACAAGCGGCGGCAGGGGGCTTCTCCTACAATGAGCAGTTCTTC. This sequence encodes CASSLEQAAAGGFSYNEQFF.

This clonotype was recorded once. V usage is TRBV12-3 or TRBV12-4 and J usage is TRBJ1-5, with a possible D match to TRBD1 (6 bases). V was shortened by 3 bases and J by 11 bases, with 11 bases between the two germline ends. This CDR3 spans 12 amino acids. DNA for the CDR3: TGTGCCAGCAGTTTTGGGGGGCCTGCCCAGCATTTT. Protein sequence: CASSFGGPAQHF.

This clonotype was detected once. V gene TRBV7-9 combines with J gene TRBJ2-2, with 8 nucleotides matching TRBD2. Germline assignment: CDR1 SEHNR and CDR2 FQNEAQ (reference sequence). The CDR3 loop spans 15 amino acids. The V segment lost 5 bases and the J segment 4 bases; nucleotides outside the gene matches: 6. In DNA, the CDR3 is TGTGCCAGCAGCCAACCGGGGGGGCCCACCGGGGAGCTGTTTTTT. Residues: CASSQPGGPTGELFF.

This clonotype was picked up one time. The J gene is TRBJ2-1, the V gene TRBV15; 9 nucleotides agree with TRBD2. Germline CDR1 and CDR2: LNHNV and YYDKDF (reference sequence). The CDR3 totals 16 residues. J lost 3 bases, V lost 0 bases, and 3 bases had no gene match. In DNA, the CDR3 is TGTGCCACCAGCAGAGAGACTAGCGGTTACTACAATGAGCAGTTCTTC. Protein: CATSRETSGYYNEQFF. Complete variable domain (other parts from reference TRBV15 and TRBJ2-1): DAMVIQNPRYQVTQFGKPVTLSCSQTLNHNVMYWYQQKSSQAPKLLFHYYDKDFNNEADTPDNFQSRRPNTSFCFLDIRSPGLGDTAMYLCATSRETSGYYNEQFFGPGTRLTVL.

Worth noting for this clonotype: It may be a read error: a sequence one base away is much more abundant. The CDR3 region has the DNA TGTGTCAGCAGCTTAGGGCCCAGGACAGGGTTGAGTCAGCCCCAGCATTTT. Translating gives CVSSLGPRTGLSQPQHF. V gene TRBV7-6 combines with J gene TRBJ1-5, with 8 bases aligning to TRBD1. Germline V lookup: CDR1 SGHVS, CDR2 FNYEAQ. CDR3 length: 17 residues.

The chain employs TRBV27 and TRBJ1-5; a weak D match, TRBD1 (5 bases). The ends were cut back, 7 bases at V and 7 bases at J, with 14 bases in the middle. The germline CDR1 and CDR2 sequences are MNHEY and SMNVEV (reference sequence). CDR3 length: 13 amino acids. CDR3 amino acids: CASTTGGLQPQHF. In DNA form, the CDR3 reads TGTGCCAGCACAACCGGGGGTTTGCAGCCCCAGCATTTT.

The CDR3 spells CASSFLGQGVYEQYV. CDR3 DNA: TGTGCCAGCAGTTTCTTGGGACAGGGGGTCTACGAGCAGTACGTC. The chain recombines TRBV27 with TRBJ2-7; 11 bases agree with TRBD1. Germline V CDR1 and CDR2: MNHEY, SMNVEV (reference sequence). With V trimmed by 3 bases and J by 3 bases, 4 bases remained unmatched. This CDR3 region has 15 residues.

This clonotype turned up a few times. This sequence joins TRBV7-6 and TRBJ2-1; D remains ambiguous. The germline V and J ends were trimmed by 4 bases and 3 bases, with 13 bases remaining between them. The CDR3 has 15 amino acids. Germline-derived CDR1 and CDR2 are SGHVS and FNYEAQ. The DNA of the CDR3 is TGTGCCAGCAGCTCCCGGACGGATTTCTACAATGAGCAGTTCTTC. Its protein product is CASSSRTDFYNEQFF.

The sample holds a few counts of this clonotype. A much more abundant neighbour one base away suggests this may be a read error. V is TRBV6-1 and J is TRBJ2-6; D is unclear. The CDR3 is 18 residues long. V was shortened by 2 bases and J by 0 bases, with 14 bases between the two germline ends. Germline CDR1 is MNHNS and CDR2 is SASEGT. The CDR3 DNA follows: TGTGCCAGCAGTGAACGAGTCCACATCTACTCTGGGGCCAACGTCCTGACTTTC. Its translation: CASSERVHIYSGANVLTF.